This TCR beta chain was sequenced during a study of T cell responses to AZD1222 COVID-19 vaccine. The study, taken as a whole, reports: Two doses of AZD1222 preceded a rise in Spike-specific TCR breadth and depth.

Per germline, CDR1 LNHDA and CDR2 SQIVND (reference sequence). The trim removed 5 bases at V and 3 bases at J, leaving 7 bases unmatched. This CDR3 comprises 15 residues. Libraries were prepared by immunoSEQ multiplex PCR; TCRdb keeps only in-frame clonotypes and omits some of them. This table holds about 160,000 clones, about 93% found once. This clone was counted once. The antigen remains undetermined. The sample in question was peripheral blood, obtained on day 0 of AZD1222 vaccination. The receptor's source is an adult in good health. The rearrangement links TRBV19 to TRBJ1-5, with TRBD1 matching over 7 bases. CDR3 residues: CASSLLRGYNQPQHF. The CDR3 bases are TGTGCCAGTAGTCTTCTCAGGGGGTACAATCAGCCCCAGCATTTT.